Shown below are 27 T cell receptor beta chains from a single sample sequenced in a study of cytomegalovirus exposure and HLA in healthy donors. 60 Vbeta and 13 Jbeta primers were used in PCR. Some clones are missing from TCRdb's copy, which holds only in-frame ones; the method was immunoSEQ multiplex PCR. The sample holds about 84,000 clones, 78% seen once. The specimen was PBMCs. These receptors originate from a male donor in good health and CMV-seropositive.

The V gene is TRBV21-1, the J gene TRBJ2-7; the table names TRBD2, a call not compared with the DNA. TRBV21-1 is assigned pseudogene status. This CDR3 has 13 amino acids. CDR3 region: CASSSRLDYEQYF. The CDR3 coding sequence is TGTGCCAGCAGCTCAAGACTAGACTACGAGCAGTACTTC.

This clone was seen a single time. The rearrangement joins TRBV2 to TRBJ1-3; no clear D. This CDR3 has 17 residues. V dropped 3 bases and J dropped 1 base, with 16 bases sitting between them. From germline, CDR1 is SNHLY and CDR2 FYNNEI. The CDR3 bases are TGTGCCAGCAGTGACATTTCGCGGCTGAGGTCTGGAAACACCATATATTTT. It codes for CASSDISRLRSGNTIYF.

V is TRBV7-2 and J is TRBJ1-3; 8 bases are a match to TRBD1. Unmatched junction bases numbered 3, after V lost 3 bases and J lost 5 bases. Germline V gene sequence: CDR1 SGHTA, CDR2 FQGNSA. The CDR3 covers 14 residues. CDR3 residues: CASSFSGGRNTIYF. As DNA, the CDR3 is TGTGCCAGCAGCTTTTCAGGGGGCAGAAACACCATATATTTT.

This sequence joins TRBV7-2 and TRBJ1-2; D is ambiguous. This CDR3 is built from 15 residues. CDR1 is SGHTA and CDR2 is FQGNSA in the germline V gene. V was cut by 4 bases and J by 1 base, with 13 bases left in between. The CDR3 DNA sequence: TGTGCCAGCAGCTACCATGCAGATTTTAACTATGGCTACACCTTC. Translation gives CASSYHADFNYGYTF.

The chain couples TRBV9 to TRBJ1-1; D ambiguous. Per germline, CDR1 SGDLS and CDR2 YYNGEE. V was trimmed by 3 bases and J by 1 base, leaving 10 bases between them. This CDR3 is 14 amino acids long. CDR3 amino acids: CASSASVRNTEAFF. Written as DNA, the CDR3 is TGTGCCAGCAGCGCGAGCGTTAGGAACACTGAAGCTTTCTTT.

V and J are TRBV18 and TRBJ2-1, with 8 bases fitting TRBD2. The CDR3 has 17 residues. V trimming: 0 bases; J trimming: 1 base; junction bases outside the gene matches: 5. Germline V gene sequence: CDR1 KGHSH, CDR2 LQKENI. The CDR3, as DNA: TGTGCCAGCTCACCACCGCTGACTAGCGAATCCTACAATGAGCAGTTCTTC. Translated, it gives CASSPPLTSESYNEQFF.

J is TRBJ2-7 and V is TRBV11-3, with 8 bases fitting TRBD1. The germline V gene has CDR1 SGHNT and CDR2 YENEEA. The V segment lost 6 bases and the J segment 6 bases; nucleotides outside the gene matches: 10. The CDR3 loop spans 14 amino acids. The CDR3 nucleotides read TGTGCCAGCAGGTCGTGGGACAGGCTCCTCGAGCAGTACTTC. Residues: CASRSWDRLLEQYF.

V gene TRBV28 combines with J gene TRBJ1-2; 7 bases line up with TRBD1. Germline V gene lookup returns CDR1 MDHEN and CDR2 SYDVKM. The junction had 9 bases not matched to a gene; V was cut back by 7 bases and J by 7 bases. The CDR3 is made up of 13 amino acids. The CDR3, as DNA: TGTGCCAGCAAAGGGGGCCGGGAGTCTGGCTACACCTTC. As protein: CASKGGRESGYTF.

This clone occurred a few times. V gene TRBV30 combines with J gene TRBJ2-2; 7 bases match TRBD1. Looked up from germline, CDR1 is GTSNPN and CDR2 is SVGIG (reference sequence). J lost 3 bases, V lost 4 bases, and 2 bases had no gene match. The CDR3 contains 13 residues. The CDR3 sequence is CAWNRGDTGELFF. The CDR3 nucleotides are TGTGCCTGGAACAGGGGAGACACCGGGGAGCTGTTTTTT. The full variable domain, completed using reference TRBV30 and TRBJ2-2, is SQTIHQWPATLVQPVGSPLSLECTVEGTSNPNLYWYRQAAGRGLQLLFYSVGIGQISSEVPQNLSASRPQDRQFILSSKKLLLSDSGFYLCAWNRGDTGELFFGEGSRLTVL.

This clone came up a few times. The rearrangement uses TRBV19 and TRBJ1-1; tentative D call: TRBD1 (6 bases). Germline V gene data show CDR1 as LNHDA and CDR2 as SQIVND (reference sequence). Trimming stripped 8 bases from V and 2 bases from J, with 18 bases between. This CDR3 contains 15 residues. The CDR3 DNA follows: TGTGCCAGTCAGACAGGCCCCCTAAGCAACACTGAAGCTTTCTTT. It codes for CASQTGPLSNTEAFF.

This rearrangement joins TRBV11-2 to TRBJ1-5; TRBD1 is a possible D gene (5 bases). Germline CDR1 is SGHAT and CDR2 is FQNNGV. The CDR3 contains 13 residues. V was shortened by 4 bases and J by 7 bases, with 11 bases between the two germline ends. As DNA, the CDR3 is TGTGCCAGCAGCTCGGCCCGGGGGCAGCCCCAGCATTTT. As protein: CASSSARGQPQHF.

This clone was detected once. The rearrangement links TRBV10-3 to TRBJ2-3, with a weak D call TRBD1 (6 bases). The V end was cut by 3 bases, the J end by 1 base, with 8 bases between. This CDR3 region has 14 residues. The germline CDR1 and CDR2 sequences are ENHRY and SYGVKD. The CDR3 nucleotides read TGTGCCATCAGTGAAGGGGGAGGCACAGATACGCAGTATTTT. Translation gives CAISEGGGTDTQYF.

V gene TRBV6-1 combines with J gene TRBJ1-4; 8 bases are shared with TRBD1. The CDR3 has 15 amino acids. J gave up 8 bases and V 6 bases, and 11 bases lay outside the gene matches. Germline values: CDR1 MNHNS, CDR2 SASEGT. The CDR3 here is CASRPGGDRSEKLFF. As DNA, the CDR3 is TGTGCCAGCAGGCCCGGCGGGGACAGGTCAGAAAAACTGTTTTTT.

This clone was seen a few times. V usage is TRBV11-1 and J usage is TRBJ2-2, with 9 bases matching TRBD1. V lost 4 bases, J lost 5 bases, and 17 bases stayed unmatched. This CDR3 comprises 19 residues. Germline-derived CDR1 and CDR2 are SGHAT and FQDESV (reference sequence). This chain's CDR3 is CASSYGLTGGVYETGELFF. The CDR3 DNA is TGTGCCAGCAGCTATGGGCTTACAGGGGGCGTTTATGAGACCGGGGAGCTGTTTTTT. Together with reference TRBV11-1 and TRBJ2-2, the CDR3 gives the full variable domain: EAEVAQSPRYKITEKSQAVAFWCDPISGHATLYWYRQILGQGPELLVQFQDESVVDDSQLPKDRFSAERLKGVDSTLKIQPAELGDSAMYLCASSYGLTGGVYETGELFFGEGSRLTVL.

The chain has TRBV19 and TRBJ2-7; 15 nucleotides agree with TRBD2. The CDR3 loop spans 17 amino acids. The V gene's germline CDR1 is LNHDA and CDR2 SQIVND (reference sequence). The trim removed 4 bases at V and 9 bases at J, leaving 13 bases unmatched. CDR3 residues: CASSRTSGRASLVAQYF. The DNA of the CDR3 is TGTGCCAGTAGTAGGACTAGCGGGAGGGCCTCGTTGGTTGCGCAGTACTTC.

The chain has TRBV7-9 and TRBJ1-4; D remains ambiguous. Per germline, CDR1 SEHNR and CDR2 FQNEAQ (reference sequence). Trimming removed 0 bases from V and 5 bases from J, with 10 bases in between. There are 15 residues in the CDR3. The CDR3 sequence: CASSLARTPNEKLFF. The CDR3 DNA follows: TGTGCCAGCAGCTTAGCGCGCACGCCAAATGAAAAACTGTTTTTT.

The chain employs TRBV5-6 and TRBJ2-1, with 13 bases identical to TRBD2. The CDR3 is 15 amino acids. V gave up 3 bases and J gave up 4 bases; unmatched junction bases: 1. CDR1 and CDR2 from the germline V gene are SGHDT and YYEEEE. CDR3 sequence: CASSSGLAGYNEQFF. The CDR3 coding sequence is TGTGCCAGCAGCTCGGGACTAGCGGGATACAATGAGCAGTTCTTC.

This sequence joins TRBV2 and TRBJ2-5, with TRBD2 matching 8 bases. CDR3 length: 12 residues. The germline V gene has CDR1 SNHLY and CDR2 FYNNEI. V was clipped by 7 bases and J by 5 bases; unmatched bases: 3. The CDR3 DNA sequence: TGTGCCAGCAACGGACTAGCTGAGACCCAGTACTTC. Protein sequence: CASNGLAETQYF.

This sequence joins TRBV6-5 and TRBJ2-1; 9 bases are shared with TRBD2. CDR3 length: 15 residues. J gave up 9 bases and V 6 bases, and 12 bases lay outside the gene matches. Germline V gene sequence: CDR1 MNHEY, CDR2 SVGAGI. This CDR3 is CASRSSAGGPGEQFF. The CDR3 DNA sequence: TGTGCCAGCAGGTCCAGTGCGGGAGGGCCGGGTGAGCAGTTCTTC.

J is TRBJ2-2 and V is TRBV7-3, with a possible D match to TRBD1 (6 bases). V lost 5 bases to trimming and J lost 6 bases, with 10 bases between them. The CDR3 consists of 13 residues. From germline, CDR1 is SGHTA and CDR2 FQGTGA. Here the CDR3 reads CASSQGGAGELFF. The CDR3 DNA reads TGTGCCAGCAGCCAAGGGGGAGCCGGGGAGCTGTTTTTT. Drawing the rest from reference TRBV7-3 and TRBJ2-2, the complete variable domain is GAGVSQTPSNKVTEKGKYVELRCDPISGHTALYWYRQSLGQGPEFLIYFQGTGAADDSGLPNDRFFAVRPEGSVSTLKIQRTERGDSAVYLCASSQGGAGELFFGEGSRLTVL.

The rearrangement uses TRBV6-5 and TRBJ1-1; 10 positions match TRBD1. V dropped 5 bases and J dropped 5; count of bases not matched to a gene: 8. CDR3 size: 15 residues. Looked up from germline, CDR1 is MNHEY and CDR2 is SVGAGI. CDR3 in amino acids: CASSDFRDRGTEAFF. The CDR3 coding sequence is TGTGCCAGCAGTGACTTCCGGGACAGGGGAACTGAAGCTTTCTTT.

In its sample, this clone was seen a few times. The chain uses TRBV29-1 and TRBJ2-7, with 7 bases identical to TRBD2. With V trimmed by 6 bases and J by 7 bases, 6 bases remained unmatched. Germline CDR1 SQVTM, CDR2 ANQGSEA. This CDR3 is built from 11 residues. CDR3 region: CSVGAGVEQYF. In DNA, the CDR3 is TGCAGCGTCGGGGCGGGAGTAGAGCAGTACTTC.

The chain uses TRBV2 and TRBJ2-7; unclear D gene. Germline loops: CDR1 SNHLY, CDR2 FYNNEI. Deletions cut 10 bases from V and 3 bases from J, with 16 bases between. This CDR3 spans 13 amino acids. The CDR3 loop reads CATKSSFYYEQYF. In DNA form, the CDR3 reads TGTGCCACAAAGTCGAGTTTTTACTACGAGCAGTACTTC.

The table lists this clone with a few counts. The gene calls are TRBV4-3 and TRBJ1-2; D gene unclear. Looked up from germline, CDR1 is LGHNA and CDR2 is YSLEER. V was clipped by 0 bases and J by 7 bases, with 12 bases between them. There are 14 residues in the CDR3. The CDR3 DNA reads as TGCGCCAGCAGCCAAGATGAAAGGACTGGTGGCTACACCTTC. It yields the protein CASSQDERTGGYTF.

This clone was found once. The CDR3 protein is CASSKAPSGTEAFF. The CDR3 nucleotides read TGCGCCAGCAGTAAAGCCCCGTCGGGCACTGAAGCTTTCTTT. This chain links TRBV10-1 with TRBJ1-1; D gene unclear. The CDR3 covers 14 residues. CDR1 WNHNN and CDR2 SYGVQD come from the germline V gene (reference sequence). Trimming removed 5 bases at V and 4 bases at J, with 14 bases between.

This clone was seen once. The chain has TRBV6-5 and TRBJ2-1, with TRBD2 identical over 7 bases. Germline trimming cut 2 bases from V and 3 bases from J; bases unmatched to any gene: 7. CDR3 length: 16 residues. Looked up from germline, CDR1 is MNHEY and CDR2 is SVGAGI. The DNA of the CDR3 is TGTGCCAGCAGTTACGACGGGGCTAGCGGCTACAATGAGCAGTTCTTC. It is translated as CASSYDGASGYNEQFF.

CDR3 sequence: CASSEGIYSGNTIYF. The DNA for the CDR3 is TGTGCCAGCAGTGAAGGTATCTACTCTGGAAACACCATATATTTT. This chain joins TRBV6-1 and TRBJ1-3; D unclear. The CDR3 consists of 15 residues. Per the germline V gene, CDR1 is MNHNS and CDR2 is SASEGT. V was cut by 1 base and J by 0 bases, with 7 bases left in between.